This T cell receptor beta chain is drawn from a study of T-cell reconstitution after alpha-beta-depleted transplantation in children (TCRdb year 2016). For the wider study: T-cell immune reconstitution after TCRalphabeta/CD19-depleted allogeneic hematopoietic cell transplantation in children was quantitatively tracked in the study by means of TCR repertoire profiling. The paper's findings and limits, for the study overall: In some patients, high TCRbeta diversity at day 60 was attributed to recipient T cells and intrathymic progenitors that had survived conditioning. About two months after transplant, the apparently early recovery of alphabetaT-cell counts reportedly depended on just several hundred clones that had expanded rapidly and came from non-depleted graft cells. Over subsequent months, a decline in hyperexpanded clone frequencies was noted, and after one year, T-cell counts and TCRbeta diversity were mostly ascribed to newly produced T cells.

This clonotype was seen many times. The target of this receptor is not known. Base qualities are missing; no much larger clone stands one base away. In the paper's terms, the treatment or condition label means: allogeneic hematopoietic cell transplantation with graft depleted of TCRalphabeta T cells and CD19 B cells. The children who served as transplant recipients had been given grafts of TCRalphabeta/CD19-depleted allogeneic hematopoietic cells. Library prep was done by PCR. TCRdb names Illumina HiSeq 2500 as the instrument used. TCR library preparation used molecular barcoding, with unique molecular identifiers applied to normalize quantification of the TCRbeta repertoire. The raw public data were reprocessed by TCRdb itself: fastp quality trimming at Q25, MiXCR clonotype calling, in-frame beta chains only. Rows merge per CDR3 protein into single entries with the most common DNA and genes. This sample lists just under 250,000 distinct CDR3 sequences; roughly 24% were detected once. The biggest ten clones account for roughly 2.6% of the sample.

Inclusive of the bounding cysteine and phenylalanine, the CDR3 is 14 residues long. The only DNA kept is the CDR3, 42 bases in frame from the first base. Taken from the germline V gene, the CDR1 and CDR2 loops are MDHEN and SYDVKM. V is cut by 7 bases and J by 4 bases, and the space between the germline ends is 13 bases. Sequencing was performed on PBMCs, taken before TCRalphabeta/CD19-depleted stem cell transplant. The receptor was isolated from a girl aged 2 to 10 with Fanconi anemia, due to receive a stem cell transplant. The sequence is built from TRBV28 and TRBJ2-2; no D gene is confidently identified. The encoded CDR3 is CASINVRGTGELFF. The sequenced DNA is TGTGCCAGCATAAACGTTCGAGGCACCGGGGAGCTGTTTTTT.